This entry lists 10 T cell receptor beta chains sequenced from one sample in a study of regulatory T cells in long-lasting Graves disease. CDR3 regions were amplified by Arm-PCR using iRepertoire HTBI primers to build TCR beta libraries. Using its own MiXCR run on the multiplex PCR reads, TCRdb lists one record per CDR3 protein. The table has roughly 410,000 distinct CDR3 sequences, 15% seen once. The time point denotes: newly diagnosed GD, antithyroid drugs for less than 3 months. There was RNA extracted from PBMCs, and the TCR library was made from it. In addition, the sample was reused for a study of T cells in Graves' hyperthyroidism and ophthalmopathy.

Sample: peripheral blood mononuclear cells (PBMCs), taken at new diagnosis, from a patient treated with antithyroid drugs. These receptors were taken from a woman aged 40 to 50 with Graves disease.

This clonotype was observed at least ten times. The gene calls are TRBV10-2 and TRBJ2-6, with no clear D. The CDR3 totals 15 residues. CDR1 is WSHSY and CDR2 is SAAADI in the germline V gene. V lost 8 bases to trimming and J lost 1 base, with 12 bases between them. CDR3 coding DNA: TGCGCCAGCCCCCGGGTGATATCTGGGGCCAACGTCCTGACTTTC. Its translation is CASPRVISGANVLTF.

This clonotype was observed at least ten times. The V and J genes are TRBV9 and TRBJ2-5, with D possibly TRBD2 on 6 matching bases. Per the germline V gene, CDR1 is SGDLS and CDR2 is YYNGEE. This CDR3 contains 16 residues. V lost 5 bases, J lost 9 bases, and 26 bases lay in between. The CDR3 region has the DNA TGTGCCAGCAGTCCTAACCCCCAGGCGGGGAGGTTAGCCCAGTACTTC. Translation: CASSPNPQAGRLAQYF.

This sequence joins TRBV12-3 or TRBV12-4 and TRBJ2-7; D not resolved. This CDR3 region has 13 residues. With 3 bases removed from V and 2 bases from J, the gap between germline ends came to 8 bases. CDR3 region: CASSFWRPYEQYF. CDR3 nucleotides: TGTGCCAGCAGTTTTTGGCGACCCTACGAGCAGTACTTC.

The CDR3 DNA sequence: TGCGCCAGCAGCCCAGAGGGACTAGCTGACGAGCAGTACTTC. Encoded protein: CASSPEGLADEQYF. The chain combines TRBV4-1 with TRBJ2-7, with 9 positions matching TRBD2. The CDR3 consists of 14 residues. The V and J ends lost 4 bases and 5 bases, in that order; junction bases with no gene match: 6. Germline values: CDR1 MGHRA, CDR2 YSYEKL.

The V and J genes are TRBV3-1 and TRBJ1-5, with D tentatively TRBD1 (6 bases). Trimming shortened V by 1 base and J by 5 bases, and 9 bases separated the two germline ends. Per the germline V gene, CDR1 is LGHDT and CDR2 is YNNKEL (reference sequence). The CDR3 runs 14 residues. The chain's CDR3 is CASSQGGAHQPQHF. The CDR3 DNA reads as TGTGCCAGCAGCCAAGGGGGGGCGCATCAGCCCCAGCATTTT.

The table lists this clonotype with many counts. J is TRBJ2-1 and V is TRBV3-1, with TRBD2 matching over 9 bases. V was pared by 4 bases and J by 2 bases, with 3 bases of the junction left unmatched. The CDR3 extends over 15 amino acids. Per germline, CDR1 LGHDT and CDR2 YNNKEL (reference sequence). The CDR3 spells CASSPTSGPYNEQFF. CDR3 DNA sequence: TGTGCCAGCAGCCCGACTAGCGGACCCTACAATGAGCAGTTCTTC.

This clonotype showed up just a few times. V usage is TRBV28 and J usage is TRBJ2-1; D is perhaps TRBD2 (6 bases). CDR1 is MDHEN, CDR2 SYDVKM, per germline. The CDR3 extends over 14 amino acids. Trimming left V 4 bases short and J 4 bases short, with 11 bases between. The CDR3: CASSWSSEYNEQFF. CDR3 nucleotides: TGTGCCAGCAGTTGGTCTAGCGAATACAATGAGCAGTTCTTC.

At least ten counts were recorded for this clonotype. The chain couples TRBV7-2 to TRBJ1-2; TRBD1 matches at 10 bases. The CDR3 sequence is 14 residues long. J was trimmed by 7 bases and V by 5 bases; bases with no gene match: 7. The germline gives CDR1 SGHTA, CDR2 FQGNSA. The CDR3 region is CASSADRGLGGYTF. The CDR3 nucleotides read TGTGCCAGCAGCGCCGACAGGGGGCTAGGTGGCTACACCTTC.

Notes on this clonotype: This clone may be a read error of a much larger clone one base away. This CDR3 reads CASSAGTGAEKLFF. CDR3 coding DNA: TGTGCCAGCAGTGCCGGGACAGGGGCTGAAAAACTGTTTTTT. The chain carries TRBV6-1 and TRBJ1-4; 10 nucleotides agree with TRBD1. This CDR3 contains 14 residues. Germline loops: CDR1 MNHNS, CDR2 SASEGT. V lost 4 bases to trimming and J lost 7 bases; unmatched junction nucleotides: 3.

This chain uses TRBV6-2 or TRBV6-3 with TRBJ1-2; 8 positions match TRBD1. Germline CDR1 reads MNHEY; CDR2 reads SVGEGT. The CDR3 is 15 amino acids. V lost 0 bases, J lost 6 bases, and 6 bases stayed unmatched. The CDR3 reads CASSYSFTGGHGYTF. CDR3 nucleotides: TGTGCCAGCAGTTACTCGTTTACAGGGGGACATGGCTACACCTTC.